This TCR beta chain is drawn from a study of OX40 agonist ivuxolimab in advanced cancers. In the study overall: Patient treatment consisted of intravenous ivuxolimab administration every 2 weeks at 0.01 to 10 mg/kg. A history of anti-PD-1, anti-PD-L1 or anti-CTLA-4 therapy was acceptable, and over 30% had some.

In regard to this clone: The antigen is undetermined.

Trimming cost V 1 base and J 6 bases, with 8 bases left between them. The CDR3 covers 13 residues. Germline CDR1 and CDR2: SGHNT and YENEEA. Broader study findings: The average count of expanded clones was higher among CD8+ T cells than among CD4+. Part of the nonresponder group also had normalized T-cell clonal expansion that was low.

Repertoires were generated with immunoSEQ multiplex PCR, while TCRdb's copy carries only in-frame clones and drops some. The data contain 60,000 to 85,000 clones, about nine tenths of them singletons. The source was CD4+ or CD8+ T cells sorted from blood, collected in a trial of the OX40 agonist ivuxolimab. The gene calls are TRBV11-3 and TRBJ2-3; D is ambiguous. This TCR derives from an adult with an advanced solid tumor such as melanoma, head and neck, liver or kidney cancer. CDR3 region: CASSLGSPDTQYF. The CDR3 DNA reads TGTGCCAGCAGCTTAGGTTCCCCTGATACGCAGTATTTT.